This TCR beta chain comes out of a study of control samples from healthy donors and cancer patients. Germline CDR1 SGHNT, CDR2 YYREEE (reference sequence). The ends lost 1 base at V and 1 base at J; junction bases unmatched: 5. The CDR3 is 15 amino acids. Sequenced by immunoSEQ multiplex PCR; TCRdb stores in-frame clones only, minus some. The table shows approximately 150,000 clones, with over 95% occurring only once. The sequenced sample consisted of blood. V usage is TRBV5-4 and J usage is TRBJ2-7; 7 nucleotides agree with TRBD1. This sequence was found in a woman in her twenties or thirties in good health. In DNA, the CDR3 is TGTGCCAGCAGCTTGCCGACAGGGCAGTCCTACGAGCAGTACTTC. This sequence encodes CASSLPTGQSYEQYF. The variable domain in full, with the rest retrieved from reference TRBV5-4 and TRBJ2-7, is ETGVTQSPTHLIKTRGQQVTLRCSSQSGHNTVSWYQQALGQGPQFIFQYYREEENGRGNFPPRFSGLQFPNYSSELNVNALELDDSALYLCASSLPTGQSYEQYFGPGTRLTVT.